One sample yielded the 17 T cell receptor beta chains listed below, sequenced in a study of T cells expressing NK-cell markers. TCRdb processed the 5' RACE reads again and assigns one entry to each CDR3 protein, with no DNA. The table for this sample gives about 430,000 distinct CDR3 sequences. What was sequenced was blood T cells: a sorted CD56 or NKG2C T cell subset, CD4+ or CD8+ T cells, or bulk PBMC T cells (not recorded which). The receptors originated from a woman aged 45-59 years in good health.

The V and J genes are TRBV7-2 and TRBJ1-3. The CDR3 extends over 12 amino acids. CDR1 SGHTA and CDR2 FQGNSA come from the germline V gene. This CDR3 is CVCRGIGNTIYF.

The CDR3 spells CASSLGSVLSYEQYF. The genes are TRBV11-2 and TRBJ2-7. CDR3 length: 15 residues. Germline V gene lookup returns CDR1 SGHAT and CDR2 FQNNGV.

The rearrangement joins TRBV4-1 to TRBJ2-7; the TCRdb D gene call, TRBD1, has no DNA to confirm it. The CDR3 extends over 16 amino acids. Per germline, CDR1 MGHRA and CDR2 YSYEKL. This CDR3 is CASSPWRGQGQYEQYF.

The chain combines TRBV20-1 with TRBJ2-7; TCRdb picks TRBD1, but there is no DNA to check that call. The CDR3 length is 12 residues. Germline V gene data show CDR1 as DFQATT and CDR2 as SNEGSKA (reference sequence). The CDR3 reads CSATGIFYEQYF.

V is TRBV20-1 and J is TRBJ2-2; TCRdb picks TRBD2, but there is no DNA to check that call. CDR1 is DFQATT, CDR2 SNEGSKA, per germline (reference sequence). This CDR3 has 14 amino acids. The CDR3 is CSARDPTGAGELFF.

The chain employs TRBV5-1 and TRBJ2-1; with no DNA, the TCRdb D assignment of TRBD2 cannot be verified. The length of the CDR3 is 17 residues. Germline V gene data show CDR1 as SGHRS and CDR2 as YFSETQ. The CDR3 region is CASSLTTTSGVYNEQFF.

The V gene is TRBV20-1, the J gene TRBJ2-7; TCRdb's D call of TRBD2 is untestable without DNA. This CDR3 is 14 amino acids long. Germline V gene sequence: CDR1 DFQATT, CDR2 SNEGSKA (reference sequence). Here the CDR3 reads CSASDLAGTYEQYF.

V and J are TRBV24-1 and TRBJ2-1; TCRdb's assignment of TRBD2 cannot be checked, as there is no DNA. The CDR3 extends over 13 amino acids. Per germline, CDR1 KGHDR and CDR2 SFDVKD. CDR3: CATSGPTSPEQFF.

The rearrangement uses TRBV12-3 or TRBV12-4 and TRBJ2-7; TCRdb outputs TRBD1, but without DNA this stays unchecked. The CDR3 has 15 residues. The CDR3 sequence is CASSVGQDISYEQYF.

This chain connects TRBV19 to TRBJ2-3; TCRdb picks TRBD2, but there is no DNA to check that call. Germline values: CDR1 LNHDA, CDR2 SQIVND (reference sequence). The CDR3 runs 13 residues. The CDR3 spells CASSALHEDTQYF.

The V and J genes are TRBV6-2 or TRBV6-3 and TRBJ2-3. This CDR3 is 12 amino acids long. The germline V gene has CDR1 MNHEY and CDR2 SVGEGT. This CDR3 reads CASKGYTDTQYF.

V and J are TRBV3-1 and TRBJ1-1; TCRdb's D gene call, TRBD1, goes unchecked for lack of DNA. Germline CDR1 and CDR2: LGHDT and YNNKEL (reference sequence). CDR3 length: 15 amino acids. CDR3 amino acids: CASSRPGGMNTEAFF.

This rearrangement joins TRBV6-5 to TRBJ2-1; lacking DNA, the TRBD2 call made by TCRdb goes unchecked. The CDR3 totals 14 residues. In germline, CDR1 is MNHEY, CDR2 SVGAGI. CDR3 loop: CASSYSLATNEQFF.

V gene TRBV19 combines with J gene TRBJ1-5; TCRdb proposes TRBD1, but this gene call is untestable without DNA. This CDR3 comprises 14 residues. Germline V gene lookup returns CDR1 LNHDA and CDR2 SQIVND (reference sequence). Here the CDR3 reads CASSPTGDAQPQHF. Variable domain in full (rest from reference TRBV19 and TRBJ1-5): DGGITQSPKYLFRKEGQNVTLSCEQNLNHDAMYWYRQDPGQGLRLIYYSQIVNDFQKGDIAEGYSVSREKKESFPLTVTSAQKNPTAFYLCASSPTGDAQPQHFGDGTRLSIL.

V gene TRBV24-1 combines with J gene TRBJ1-1; lacking DNA, the TRBD1 call made by TCRdb goes unchecked. CDR1 and CDR2 (germline): KGHDR, SFDVKD. The CDR3 sequence is 13 residues long. CDR3 region: CATTEGANTEAFF.

J is TRBJ2-5 and V is TRBV5-1; TCRdb outputs TRBD2, but without DNA this stays unchecked. CDR1 SGHRS and CDR2 YFSETQ come from the germline V gene. CDR3 length equals 15 residues. This CDR3 is CASSEGTLYRETQYF. Based on the CDR3 plus reference TRBV5-1 and TRBJ2-5, the full variable domain is KAGVTQTPRYLIKTRGQQVTLSCSPISGHRSVSWYQQTPGQGLQFLFEYFSETQRNKGNFPGRFSGRQFSNSRSEMNVSTLELGDSALYLCASSEGTLYRETQYFGPGTRLLVL.

V gene TRBV20-1 combines with J gene TRBJ2-2; TCRdb picks TRBD2, but there is no DNA to check that call. The CDR3 runs to 18 residues. Germline V CDR1 and CDR2: DFQATT, SNEGSKA (reference sequence). Here the CDR3 reads CSARPGDKIAGGTGELFF.